These 20 T cell receptor beta chains share one sample of origin, sequenced in a study of blood T cell repertoires in COVID-19. Assay used: immunoSEQ multiplex PCR; TCRdb lists only in-frame clones, some missing. The sample includes a few hundred thousand clones, roughly 85% of them seen just once. Specimen: peripheral blood. All receptors derive from a man aged 45-60 years who had recovered from COVID-19.

V gene TRBV7-9 combines with J gene TRBJ2-1, with 9 bases that match TRBD1. Germline V lookup: CDR1 SEHNR, CDR2 FQNEAQ (reference sequence). The ends lost 5 bases at V and 2 bases at J; junction bases unmatched: 4. The CDR3 is 15 amino acids. CDR3 protein: CASSRGQGPYNEQFF. The CDR3 DNA reads TGTGCCAGCAGCCGGGGACAGGGCCCCTACAATGAGCAGTTCTTC.

V is TRBV3-1 (or the pseudogene TRBV3-2) and J is TRBJ2-4, with 11 bases that match TRBD2. Germline V lookup: CDR1 LGHDT, CDR2 YNNKEL (reference sequence). The length of the CDR3 is 17 residues. The junction had 8 bases not matched to a gene; V was cut back by 3 bases and J by 4 bases. The CDR3 protein is CASSHPLAGGIKNIQYF. The CDR3 DNA reads TGTGCCAGCAGCCATCCCCTAGCGGGAGGCATTAAAAACATTCAGTACTTC.

The V call is TRBV7-6, the J call TRBJ2-7; 7 bases align to TRBD1. CDR1 and CDR2 (germline): SGHVS, FNYEAQ. CDR3 size: 13 residues. J gave up 6 bases and V 2 bases, and 4 bases lay outside the gene matches. CDR3 protein: CASSLTGAGEQYF. In DNA form, the CDR3 reads TGTGCCAGCAGCTTAACAGGGGCAGGCGAGCAGTACTTC.

The J gene is TRBJ2-2, the V gene TRBV11-3; D is undetermined. The ends were cut back, 5 bases at V and 6 bases at J, with 10 bases in the middle. Per the germline V gene, CDR1 is SGHNT and CDR2 is YENEEA. The CDR3 extends over 13 amino acids. The DNA of the CDR3 is TGTGCCAGCAGCCCACGGGTTCCCGGGGAGCTGTTTTTT. This codes for CASSPRVPGELFF.

The rearrangement joins TRBV28 to TRBJ2-7, with unresolved D. This CDR3 has 10 residues. CDR1 MDHEN and CDR2 SYDVKM come from the germline V gene. V lost 3 bases, J lost 6 bases, and 3 bases lay in between. The CDR3 nucleotides are TGTGCCAGCAGTTTTCGCGAGCAGTACTTC. Its protein product is CASSFREQYF.

J is TRBJ1-2 and V is TRBV28; 7 nucleotides line up with TRBD1. V shed 3 bases and J 4 bases; nucleotides not matched to a gene: 8. This CDR3 comprises 15 residues. CDR1 MDHEN and CDR2 SYDVKM come from the germline V gene. In nucleotides, the CDR3 is TGTGCCAGCAGTTTTGTGGACAGGACTGGCTATGGCTACACCTTC. It yields the protein CASSFVDRTGYGYTF.

The chain employs TRBV6-1 and TRBJ1-4, with D perhaps TRBD1 (6 bases). The germline gives CDR1 MNHNS, CDR2 SASEGT. Trimming took off 3 bases at V and 8 bases at J, with 13 bases between the two ends. The CDR3 has 14 amino acids. CDR3 region: CASSDGGAREKLFF. The CDR3 DNA reads TGTGCCAGCAGTGACGGGGGGGCTAGAGAAAAACTGTTTTTT.

The chain uses TRBV5-1 and TRBJ2-7; tentatively, D is TRBD1 (6 bases). This CDR3 is 14 amino acids long. Germline-derived CDR1 and CDR2 are SGHRS and YFSETQ. The ends were cut back, 4 bases at V and 0 bases at J, with 11 bases in the middle. CDR3 coding DNA: TGCGCCAGCAGCGTTCAGGGGAGCTCCTACGAGCAGTACTTC. Encoded protein: CASSVQGSSYEQYF.

The rearrangement joins TRBV6-2 or TRBV6-3 to TRBJ2-7, with 11 bases lining up with TRBD2. Germline V gene data show CDR1 as MNHEY and CDR2 as SVGEGT. Losses at the gene ends were 4 bases for V and 2 bases for J; bases not matched to a gene: 4. The CDR3 spans 15 residues. The CDR3: CASSSLAGATYEQYF. Here the CDR3 DNA reads TGTGCCAGCAGTTCACTAGCGGGGGCGACCTACGAGCAGTACTTC.

The J gene is TRBJ2-1, the V gene TRBV28; no reliable D call. Germline V gene lookup returns CDR1 MDHEN and CDR2 SYDVKM. Trimming shortened V by 3 bases and J by 8 bases, and 8 bases separated the two germline ends. The CDR3 consists of 12 residues. As DNA, the CDR3 is TGTGCCAGCAGTTTCCAGTGGTATGAGCAGTTCTTC. Protein sequence: CASSFQWYEQFF.

V is TRBV5-1 and J is TRBJ1-1, with 8 bases lining up with TRBD1. The length of the CDR3 is 14 residues. V shed 4 bases, J shed 3 bases, and the junction held 5 bases outside the gene matches. Germline V gene sequence: CDR1 SGHRS, CDR2 YFSETQ. CDR3 coding DNA: TGCGCCAGCAGCAGGGACAGGACGGACACTGAAGCTTTCTTT. Translating it yields CASSRDRTDTEAFF.

The V and J genes are TRBV5-1 and TRBJ2-4; 9 bases match TRBD1. Germline V gives CDR1 SGHRS, CDR2 YFSETQ. This CDR3 has 16 residues. After removal of 3 bases from V and 3 bases from J, the junction contained 7 bases not matched to a gene. The CDR3 protein is CASSSTGGAGKNIQYF. The CDR3 DNA follows: TGCGCCAGCAGCTCTACAGGGGGCGCCGGCAAAAACATTCAGTACTTC.

The chain employs TRBV19 and TRBJ2-1, with 15 nucleotides matching TRBD2. V trimming: 8 bases; J trimming: 4 bases; junction bases outside the gene matches: 3. The CDR3 is made up of 15 amino acids. Looked up from germline, CDR1 is LNHDA and CDR2 is SQIVND (reference sequence). The CDR3 sequence: CASGTSGRNYNEQFF. The CDR3 DNA is TGTGCCAGTGGGACTAGCGGGAGGAATTACAATGAGCAGTTCTTC.

The V and J genes are TRBV24-1 and TRBJ2-5, with D possibly being TRBD2 (6 bases). The germline V gene encodes CDR1 KGHDR and CDR2 SFDVKD. The CDR3 spans 16 residues. The V gene lost 9 bases and the J gene lost 4 bases, with 23 bases spanning the gap. In nucleotides, the CDR3 is TGTGCCACCCGCCGGGACGGGGGATCGGATGGAGAGACCCAGTACTTC. Protein: CATRRDGGSDGETQYF.

This rearrangement joins TRBV28 to TRBJ1-3; 10 positions agree with TRBD1. V lost 7 bases and J lost 4; bases outside the gene matches: 13. CDR3 length equals 17 residues. Germline CDR1 and CDR2: MDHEN and SYDVKM. CDR3 residues: CASNSFSDRGIGNTIYF. The DNA for the CDR3 is TGTGCCAGCAACTCATTCTCGGACAGGGGGATAGGAAACACCATATATTTT. The full variable domain, in which reference TRBV28 and TRBJ1-3 provide the parts outside the CDR3, is DVKVTQSSRYLVKRTGEKVFLECVQDMDHENMFWYRQDPGLGLRLIYFSYDVKMKEKGDIPEGYSVSREKKERFSLILESASTNQTSMYLCASNSFSDRGIGNTIYFGEGSWLTVV.

This rearrangement joins TRBV7-2 to TRBJ2-7; TRBD2 agrees at 13 bases. Germline V gene sequence: CDR1 SGHTA, CDR2 FQGNSA. V trimming: 5 bases; J trimming: 4 bases; junction bases outside the gene matches: 5. The CDR3 has 15 residues. CDR3 DNA sequence: TGTGCCAGCAGCCGGACTAGCGGGAGTGCGTACGAGCAGTACTTC. This translates into CASSRTSGSAYEQYF.

The rearrangement links TRBV30 to TRBJ2-2, with a possible D match to TRBD1 (5 bases). The CDR3 spans 14 residues. Germline V gives CDR1 GTSNPN, CDR2 SVGIG (reference sequence). Trimming removed 4 bases from V and 6 bases from J, with 15 bases in between. The CDR3 is CAWNPPGSAGELFF. The CDR3 region has the DNA TGTGCCTGGAACCCCCCAGGGTCGGCCGGGGAGCTGTTTTTT.

This chain links TRBV5-8 with TRBJ1-4, with 7 bases that match TRBD1. The CDR3 has 15 amino acids. The V gene end was trimmed by 4 bases and the J gene end by 2 bases; junction bases not matched to a gene: 5. CDR1 and CDR2 (germline): SGHTS, YDEGEE. CDR3 bases: TGTGCCAGCAGCGAGACAGGGCTCACTAATGAAAAACTGTTTTTT. Translated, it gives CASSETGLTNEKLFF.

The gene calls are TRBV28 and TRBJ1-2; TRBD1 matches 9 bases. This CDR3 region has 17 residues. V gave up 6 bases and J gave up 4 bases; unmatched junction bases: 15. Germline V gives CDR1 MDHEN, CDR2 SYDVKM. CDR3 in DNA: TGTGCCAGCAGCAGCCGGGACAGGGTACTCCCACTCTATGGCTACACCTTC. It codes for CASSSRDRVLPLYGYTF.

Only one count was recorded for this clone. This sequence joins TRBV2 and TRBJ1-3; D not resolved. The ends were cut back, 11 bases at V and 3 bases at J, with 8 bases in the middle. Germline V gene sequence: CDR1 SNHLY, CDR2 FYNNEI. The CDR3 is 11 residues long. DNA for the CDR3: TGTGCCGAGGGAGGTGGAAACACCATATATTTT. Residues: CAEGGGNTIYF.